A single sample is the source of the 9 T cell receptor beta chains below, sequenced in a study of OX40 agonist ivuxolimab in advanced cancers. Data came from immunoSEQ multiplex PCR; TCRdb stores just in-frame clones and leaves some out. The table includes some 69,000 clones, 60% to 85% detected once. The sample here was CD4+ or CD8+ T cells sorted from blood, taken in a trial of the OX40 agonist ivuxolimab. The receptors were gathered from an adult with an advanced solid tumor such as melanoma, head and neck, liver or kidney cancer.

The chain employs TRBV6-4 and TRBJ1-1; TRBD1 agrees at 7 bases. The CDR3 covers 15 residues. CDR1 is MRHNA, CDR2 SNTAGT, per germline. The J segment lost 0 bases and the V segment lost 6 bases, leaving 7 bases of the junction unmatched. CDR3 in DNA: TGTGCCAGCAGACTGACAGGGTCTATGAACACTGAAGCTTTCTTT. It yields the protein CASRLTGSMNTEAFF.

J is TRBJ1-1 and V is TRBV12-5; D ambiguous. CDR1 is LGHNT, CDR2 FRNRAP, per germline. V lost 2 bases to trimming and J lost 8 bases, with 9 bases between them. The CDR3 sequence is 12 residues long. The DNA of the CDR3 is TGTGCTAGTGGTTTGCGGGATTCCGAAGCTTTCTTT. Amino acid sequence: CASGLRDSEAFF.

V and J are TRBV6-5 and TRBJ2-1; 7 nucleotides line up with TRBD1. V dropped 4 bases and J dropped 3; count of bases not matched to a gene: 9. Germline loops: CDR1 MNHEY, CDR2 SVGAGI. This CDR3 is built from 16 residues. The CDR3 protein is CASSWNGQVNYNEQFF. The CDR3 DNA reads TGTGCCAGCAGTTGGAATGGACAGGTCAACTACAATGAGCAGTTCTTC.

The CDR3 DNA follows: TGTGCCAGCAGCACCGGGACTAGAGGTAATGAGCAGTTCTTC. This encodes CASSTGTRGNEQFF. The genes are TRBV2 and TRBJ2-1; 8 bases line up with TRBD2. CDR1 and CDR2 (germline): SNHLY, FYNNEI. This CDR3 region has 14 residues. Trimming at V came to 6 bases and at J to 7 bases, leaving 8 bases not matched to a gene.

This clone occurred a few times. The chain is built from TRBV4-1 and TRBJ1-2, with D unclear. Between the trimmed V and J ends, which lost 2 bases and 0 bases, there was a span of 13 bases. Germline lookup yields CDR1 MGHRA and CDR2 YSYEKL. The CDR3 has 16 amino acids. For the CDR3, the DNA is TGCGCCAGCAGCCAAACCCGGACGGCAGCTAACTATGGCTACACCTTC. It specifies CASSQTRTAANYGYTF.

V usage is TRBV6-5 and J usage is TRBJ2-7, with 7 bases identical to TRBD1. V was pared by 9 bases and J by 2 bases, with 4 bases of the junction left unmatched. The V gene's germline CDR1 is MNHEY and CDR2 SVGAGI. The CDR3 is made up of 12 amino acids. The chain's CDR3 is CASWDRTYEQYF. The CDR3 DNA reads TGTGCCAGTTGGGACAGAACCTACGAGCAGTACTTC.

V is TRBV5-1 and J is TRBJ1-3, with 10 bases aligning to TRBD1. Germline-derived CDR1 and CDR2 are SGHRS and YFSETQ. This CDR3 is built from 13 residues. Losses at the gene ends were 4 bases for V and 11 bases for J; bases not matched to a gene: 6. This chain's CDR3 is CASSADRGEAIYF. CDR3 nucleotides: TGCGCCAGCAGCGCGGACAGGGGGGAAGCCATATATTTT.

This clone was recorded a few times. Other DNA sequences in the sample encode the same CDR3. This CDR3 is CASSQDQGAKNIQYF. CDR3 DNA: TGTGCCAGCAGCCAAGATCAAGGAGCCAAAAACATTCAGTACTTC. This chain links TRBV4-2 with TRBJ2-4; D is undetermined. This CDR3 is 15 amino acids long. V was shortened by 0 bases and J by 0 bases, with 6 bases between the two germline ends. Germline CDR1 reads LGHNA; CDR2 reads YNFKEQ.

The V gene is TRBV7-9, the J gene TRBJ2-5; 7 nucleotides line up with TRBD2. The CDR3 loop spans 16 amino acids. Trimming removed 5 bases from V and 3 bases from J; junction bases left unmatched: 12. The germline CDR1 and CDR2 sequences are SEHNR and FQNEAQ (reference sequence). The CDR3 DNA reads TGTGCCAGCAGCCCCACGGGGGGACTGGGGGAAGAGACCCAGTACTTC. Its protein is CASSPTGGLGEETQYF.